This T cell receptor beta chain appears in the sequencing data of a study of identical twins. TCRdb reprocessed the 5' RACE reads with MiXCR, giving one entry per CDR3 protein. The sample holds a few hundred thousand distinct CDR3 sequences, about 13% seen once. This same sample was also taken into another study, of yellow fever vaccine responses in identical twins.

This TCR came from a woman aged 18 to 35 in good health. The sample taken for sequencing was CD4+ T cells sorted from blood.

The CDR3 reads CASRGSDNTEAFF. The CDR3 DNA is TGTGCCAGCAGGGGTTCTGACAACACTGAAGCTTTCTTT. This chain uses TRBV7-2 with TRBJ1-1, with D unclear. V was trimmed by 6 bases and J by 2 bases, leaving 10 bases between them. The V gene's germline CDR1 is SGHTA and CDR2 FQGNSA. The CDR3 runs 13 residues. The full variable domain, in which reference TRBV7-2 and TRBJ1-1 provide the parts outside the CDR3, is GAGVSQSPSNKVTEKGKDVELRCDPISGHTALYWYRQSLGQGLEFLIYFQGNSAPDKSGLPSDRFSAERTGGSVSTLTIQRTQQEDSAVYLCASRGSDNTEAFFGQGTRLTVV.